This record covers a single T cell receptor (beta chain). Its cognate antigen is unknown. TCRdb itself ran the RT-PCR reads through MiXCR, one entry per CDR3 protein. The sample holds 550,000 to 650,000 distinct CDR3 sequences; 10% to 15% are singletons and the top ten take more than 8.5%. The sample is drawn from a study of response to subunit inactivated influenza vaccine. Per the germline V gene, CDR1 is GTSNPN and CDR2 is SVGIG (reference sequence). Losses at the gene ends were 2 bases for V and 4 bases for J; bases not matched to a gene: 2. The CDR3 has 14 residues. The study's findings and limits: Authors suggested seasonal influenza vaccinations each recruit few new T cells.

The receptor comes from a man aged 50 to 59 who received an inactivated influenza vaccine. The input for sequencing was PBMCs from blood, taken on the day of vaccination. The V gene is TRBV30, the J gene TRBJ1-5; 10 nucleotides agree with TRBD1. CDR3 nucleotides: TGTGCCTGGAGTTCGGGACAGGGGAATCAGCCCCAGCATTTT. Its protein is CAWSSGQGNQPQHF.